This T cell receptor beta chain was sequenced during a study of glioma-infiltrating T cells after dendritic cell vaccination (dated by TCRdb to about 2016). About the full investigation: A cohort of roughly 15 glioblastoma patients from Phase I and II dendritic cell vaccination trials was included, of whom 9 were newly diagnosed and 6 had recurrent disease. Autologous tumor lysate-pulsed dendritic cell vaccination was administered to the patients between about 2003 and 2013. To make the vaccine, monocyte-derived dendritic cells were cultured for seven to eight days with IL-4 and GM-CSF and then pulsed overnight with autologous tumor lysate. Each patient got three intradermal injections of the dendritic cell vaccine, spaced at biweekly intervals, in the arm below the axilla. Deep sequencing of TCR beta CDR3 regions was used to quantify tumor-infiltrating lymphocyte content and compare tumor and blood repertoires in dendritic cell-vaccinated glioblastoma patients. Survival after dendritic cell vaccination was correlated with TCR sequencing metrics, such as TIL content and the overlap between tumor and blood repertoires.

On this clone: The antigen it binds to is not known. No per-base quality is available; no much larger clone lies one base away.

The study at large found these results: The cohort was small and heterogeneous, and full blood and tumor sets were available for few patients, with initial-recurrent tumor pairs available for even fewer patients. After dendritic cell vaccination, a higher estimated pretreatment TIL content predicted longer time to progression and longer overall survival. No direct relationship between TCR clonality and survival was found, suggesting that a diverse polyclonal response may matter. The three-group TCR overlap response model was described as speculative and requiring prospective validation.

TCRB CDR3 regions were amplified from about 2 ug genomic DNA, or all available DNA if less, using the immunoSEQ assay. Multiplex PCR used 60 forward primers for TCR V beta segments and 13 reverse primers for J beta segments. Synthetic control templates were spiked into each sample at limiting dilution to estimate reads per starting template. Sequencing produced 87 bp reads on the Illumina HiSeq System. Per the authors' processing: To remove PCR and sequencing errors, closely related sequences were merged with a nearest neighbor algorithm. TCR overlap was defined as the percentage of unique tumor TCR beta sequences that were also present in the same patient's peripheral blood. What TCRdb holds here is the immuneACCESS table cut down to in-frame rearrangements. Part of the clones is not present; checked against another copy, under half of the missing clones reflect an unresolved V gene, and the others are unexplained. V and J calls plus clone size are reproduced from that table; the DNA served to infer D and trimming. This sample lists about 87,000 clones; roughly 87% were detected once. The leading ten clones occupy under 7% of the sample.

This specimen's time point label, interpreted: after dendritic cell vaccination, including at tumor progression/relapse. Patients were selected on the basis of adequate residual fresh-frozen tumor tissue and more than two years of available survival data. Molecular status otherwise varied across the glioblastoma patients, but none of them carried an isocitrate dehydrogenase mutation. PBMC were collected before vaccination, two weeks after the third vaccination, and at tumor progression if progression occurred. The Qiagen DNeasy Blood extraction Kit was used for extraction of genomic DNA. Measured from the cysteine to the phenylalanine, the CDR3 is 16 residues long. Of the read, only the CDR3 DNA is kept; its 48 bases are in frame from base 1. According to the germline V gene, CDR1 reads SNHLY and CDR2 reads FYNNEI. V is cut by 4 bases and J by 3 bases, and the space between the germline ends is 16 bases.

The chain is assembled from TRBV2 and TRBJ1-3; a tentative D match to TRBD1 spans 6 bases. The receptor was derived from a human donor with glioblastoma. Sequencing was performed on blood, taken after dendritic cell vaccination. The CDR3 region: CASSAPTGIIGNTIYF. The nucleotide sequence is TGTGCCAGCAGTGCCCCGACAGGAATTATTGGAAACACCATATATTTT.